This TCR beta chain was sequenced during a study of OX40 agonist ivuxolimab in advanced cancers. V was clipped by 5 bases and J by 2 bases; unmatched bases: 6. The CDR3 is 16 amino acids. The V gene's germline CDR1 is SGHTA and CDR2 FQGTGA. General study points: Patients who responded partially at 0.1-3.0 mg/kg showed clonal expansion ranking among the lowest. Antigen specificity of clonally expanded peripheral T cells was not established. Clones of CD4+ and CD8+ blood T cells grew by week 6 at doses of 0.1 to 3.0 mg/kg.

Assay: immunoSEQ multiplex PCR; the TCRdb copy retains only in-frame clones and omits some. The top ten hold around 0.65% of the sample, which has about 64,000 clones, 88% seen once. In the case of this clone: No antigen is known for it.

The rearrangement links TRBV7-3 to TRBJ2-3; TRBD2 matches 11 bases. The sequenced sample was CD4+ or CD8+ T cells sorted from blood, obtained in a trial of the OX40 agonist ivuxolimab. This TCR came from an adult with an advanced solid tumor such as melanoma, head and neck, liver or kidney cancer. CDR3 DNA sequence: TGTGCCAGCAGCGCCTCTAGCGGGAGGCACACAGATACGCAGTATTTT. Encoded protein: CASSASSGRHTDTQYF.